This T cell receptor beta chain is drawn from a study of CXCR3-negative and CXCR3-positive naive CD8 T cells. The TRB cDNA libraries were prepared by 5' RACE with UMI labels. TCRdb reworked the 5' RACE reads into one entry per CDR3 protein, no DNA. The sample data list around 6,700 distinct CDR3 sequences. Germline V gene sequence: CDR1 SQVTM, CDR2 ANQGSEA. This CDR3 comprises 13 residues. The gene calls are TRBV29-1 and TRBJ1-1; TCRdb's D call of TRBD1 is untestable without DNA. Material for sequencing was naive CXCR3- CD8+ T cells from blood. Subset described: CD45RO-CCR7+CD27+CD95- naive CD8+ T cells lacking CXCR3 (TNR3-). The sequence came from a human donor in good health. Some clones in this sample may be carry-over from other donors' samples. The CDR3 spells CSVDSGGITEAFF.